This T cell receptor beta chain was sequenced in a study of T cell repertoires in cytomegalovirus infection. Worth noting for this clonotype: As yet, its antigen is unknown.

TCRdb independently ran MiXCR on the reads; one entry per CDR3 protein. The sample yields hundreds of thousands of distinct CDR3 sequences, almost 30% seen once. Sample: cultured PBMCs, taken from culture after CMV antigen stimulation. This sequence was found in a human donor in good health (CMV status not recorded). Some clones in this sample may be carry-over from other donors' samples.

The CDR3 DNA sequence: TGTGCCAGCAGCCCTATGAACACTGAAGCTTTCTTT. Translation gives CASSPMNTEAFF. This chain joins TRBV18 and TRBJ1-1; D is unclear. The CDR3 is made up of 12 amino acids. V was trimmed by 8 bases and J by 0 bases, leaving 7 bases between them. CDR1 and CDR2 (germline): KGHSH, LQKENI.